These 22 T cell receptor beta chains came from one sample sequenced in a study of technical replicates of blood from a handful of donors. The repertoire was sequenced with immunoSEQ multiplex PCR; TCRdb's copy has only in-frame clones and lacks some. The repertoire includes under 95,000 clones, 95% of them detected once, and about 0.25% sits in the top ten. The source material was T cells isolated from PBMCs. The receptors come from a human donor in good health.

The J gene is TRBJ1-3, the V gene TRBV19, with D maybe TRBD1 (6 bases). This CDR3 contains 17 residues. Trimming pared 4 bases from V and 3 bases from J, leaving 19 bases between. Germline V CDR1 and CDR2: LNHDA, SQIVND (reference sequence). Written as DNA, the CDR3 is TGTGCCAGTAGTACCTGGACAGACCGATTCAATGGAAACACCATATATTTT. Its protein is CASSTWTDRFNGNTIYF.

The chain links TRBV11-3 to TRBJ2-3; D call uncertain. V lost 4 bases to trimming and J lost 6 bases, with 8 bases between them. The CDR3 totals 12 residues. Germline V gives CDR1 SGHNT, CDR2 YENEEA. The CDR3 DNA sequence: TGTGCCAGCAGCTCCGAGCGTGATACGCAGTATTTT. This sequence encodes CASSSERDTQYF.

The V call is TRBV28, the J call TRBJ2-2; D is unclear. The germline V and J ends were trimmed by 2 bases and 8 bases, with 9 bases remaining between them. CDR1 MDHEN and CDR2 SYDVKM come from the germline V gene. This CDR3 comprises 13 residues. This CDR3 is CASSLGGSGELFF. In DNA form, the CDR3 reads TGTGCCAGCAGTTTAGGCGGATCGGGGGAGCTGTTTTTT.

CDR3 bases: TGTGCCAGCAGCGTAGTTGGGCAGGGTGAAGCTTTCTTT. Its translation: CASSVVGQGEAFF. The chain has TRBV9 and TRBJ1-1, with a possible D match to TRBD1 (5 bases). The CDR3 contains 13 residues. CDR1 and CDR2 (germline): SGDLS, YYNGEE. With 0 bases removed from V and 7 bases from J, the gap between germline ends came to 10 bases. The whole variable domain, remainder taken from reference TRBV9 and TRBJ1-1, is DSGVTQTPKHLITATGQRVTLRCSPRSGDLSVYWYQQSLDQGLQFLIQYYNGEERAKGNILERFSAQQFPDLHSELNLSSLELGDSALYFCASSVVGQGEAFFGQGTRLTVV.

The chain combines TRBV28 with TRBJ1-2; a possible D gene is TRBD1 (5 bases). Trimming cost V 2 bases and J 4 bases, with 14 bases left between them. This CDR3 has 15 residues. In germline, CDR1 is MDHEN, CDR2 SYDVKM. The CDR3 DNA sequence: TGTGCCAGCAGTTTACCGGGGGTTCCTAGCTATGGCTACACCTTC. This codes for CASSLPGVPSYGYTF.

This clone showed up just once. V usage is TRBV7-8 and J usage is TRBJ1-6; no definite D call. CDR3 length equals 16 residues. The V end was cut by 2 bases, the J end by 7 bases, with 15 bases between. Germline V CDR1 and CDR2: SGHVS, FQNEAQ. The CDR3 region is CASSLFPGTANSPLHF. The CDR3 DNA is TGTGCCAGCAGCTTATTTCCTGGAACAGCAAATTCACCCCTCCACTTT.

The rearrangement joins TRBV5-1 to TRBJ1-1, with D maybe TRBD1 (6 bases). The CDR3 is 12 amino acids. The germline CDR1 and CDR2 sequences are SGHRS and YFSETQ. Trimming took off 0 bases at V and 8 bases at J, with 8 bases between the two ends. This CDR3 reads CASSLEQGEAFF. Written as DNA, the CDR3 is TGCGCCAGCAGCTTGGAACAGGGCGAAGCTTTCTTT.

This clone was detected only once. This chain uses TRBV4-2 with TRBJ1-1, with no clear D. Germline V lookup: CDR1 LGHNA, CDR2 YNFKEQ. The CDR3 consists of 14 residues. The germline V and J ends were trimmed by 0 bases and 1 base, with 6 bases remaining between them. CDR3 in DNA: TGTGCCAGCAGCCAAGATGGCACGAACACTGAAGCTTTCTTT. Protein sequence: CASSQDGTNTEAFF.

This clone appeared once. The chain joins TRBV4-1 to TRBJ2-7; D ambiguous. Germline CDR1 MGHRA, CDR2 YSYEKL. The CDR3 is 14 residues long. With 4 bases removed from V and 1 base from J, the gap between germline ends came to 11 bases. The CDR3 nucleotides read TGCGCCAGCAGCCCCGTGGTAGTATCCTACGAGCAGTACTTC. As protein: CASSPVVVSYEQYF.

The chain has TRBV6-5 and TRBJ1-5; 9 bases match TRBD1. Per the germline V gene, CDR1 is MNHEY and CDR2 is SVGAGI. V gave up 4 bases and J gave up 4 bases; unmatched junction bases: 5. The CDR3 runs to 15 residues. CDR3 in amino acids: CASSSPGTGNQPQHF. CDR3 bases: TGTGCCAGCAGTTCCCCCGGGACAGGGAATCAGCCCCAGCATTTT.

The rearrangement joins TRBV18 to TRBJ2-1; D call uncertain. Germline V gene sequence: CDR1 KGHSH, CDR2 LQKENI. V gave up 7 bases and J gave up 5 bases, with 9 bases separating them. The CDR3 has 12 amino acids. As DNA, the CDR3 is TGTGCCAGCTTCGACACCAACAATGAGCAGTTCTTC. Translation: CASFDTNNEQFF.

The gene calls are TRBV19 and TRBJ2-2; D is possibly TRBD2 (6 bases). Germline loops: CDR1 LNHDA, CDR2 SQIVND (reference sequence). V lost 7 bases to trimming and J lost 7 bases, with 13 bases between them. The CDR3 loop spans 13 amino acids. For the CDR3, the DNA is TGTGCCAGTATTAACCGGAGGGGCGGGGAGCTGTTTTTT. Translation: CASINRRGGELFF.

The genes are TRBV9 and TRBJ2-7; D may be TRBD1 (5 bases). The germline V gene has CDR1 SGDLS and CDR2 YYNGEE. The CDR3 has 14 residues. Between the trimmed V and J ends, which lost 2 bases and 5 bases, there was a span of 14 bases. CDR3 bases: TGTGCCAGCAGCGTTGGCCTGGGGCTCAACGAGCAGTACTTC. Translation: CASSVGLGLNEQYF. Full variable domain (remainder filled in from reference TRBV9 and TRBJ2-7): DSGVTQTPKHLITATGQRVTLRCSPRSGDLSVYWYQQSLDQGLQFLIQYYNGEERAKGNILERFSAQQFPDLHSELNLSSLELGDSALYFCASSVGLGLNEQYFGPGTRLTVT.

Comments on this clone: The sample carries other DNA sequences with the same CDR3. The chain is built from TRBV6-4 and TRBJ1-1; 10 bases match TRBD1. Germline CDR1 and CDR2: MRHNA and SNTAGT. Germline trimming cut 8 bases from V and 0 bases from J; bases unmatched to any gene: 6. The CDR3 length is 15 residues. Here the CDR3 reads CASRPGTGVNTEAFF. DNA of the CDR3: TGTGCCAGCCGTCCCGGGACAGGGGTGAACACTGAAGCTTTCTTT.

The chain couples TRBV19 to TRBJ2-1; D may be TRBD2 (5 bases). Germline lookup yields CDR1 LNHDA and CDR2 SQIVND (reference sequence). The CDR3 runs 15 residues. The V end lost 5 bases, the J end lost 0 bases, and 11 bases lay between the germline ends. CDR3 nucleotides: TGTGCCAGTAGTTCAACTAGGGCCTCCTACAATGAGCAGTTCTTC. Translating gives CASSSTRASYNEQFF.

V and J are TRBV5-6 and TRBJ2-3; tentatively, D is TRBD2 (7 bases). Trimming removed 1 base from V and 6 bases from J, with 9 bases in between. This CDR3 comprises 13 residues. Germline CDR1 SGHDT, CDR2 YYEEEE. The CDR3 is CASSLRGADTQYF. The CDR3 DNA reads TGTGCCAGCAGCTTGCGGGGGGCGGATACGCAGTATTTT. Combining the CDR3 with reference TRBV5-6 and TRBJ2-3 gives the whole variable domain DAGVTQSPTHLIKTRGQQVTLRCSPKSGHDTVSWYQQALGQGPQFIFQYYEEEERQRGNFPDRFSGHQFPNYSSELNVNALLLGDSALYLCASSLRGADTQYFGPGTRLTVL.

The CDR3 nucleotides are TGTGCCAGCAGACCTAATTCGGGACAGGTTTATGGCTACACCTTC. Translating gives CASRPNSGQVYGYTF. The genes are TRBV11-2 and TRBJ1-2; 8 nucleotides align to TRBD1. Germline V gene data show CDR1 as SGHAT and CDR2 as FQNNGV. This CDR3 spans 15 amino acids. Losses at the gene ends were 6 bases for V and 5 bases for J; bases not matched to a gene: 11. Full variable domain (outside the CDR3, taken from reference TRBV11-2 and TRBJ1-2): EAGVAQSPRYKIIEKRQSVAFWCNPISGHATLYWYQQILGQGPKLLIQFQNNGVVDDSQLPKDRFSAERLKGVDSTLKIQPAKLEDSAVYLCASRPNSGQVYGYTFGSGTRLTVV.

The V gene is TRBV5-6, the J gene TRBJ1-1; a weak D match, TRBD1 (5 bases). CDR3 size: 16 residues. From germline, CDR1 is SGHDT and CDR2 YYEEEE. V shed 3 bases and J shed 4 bases, with 19 bases lying between them. The chain's CDR3 is CASSSRGLPGVTEAFF. The CDR3 coding sequence is TGTGCCAGCAGCTCTAGGGGACTGCCTGGGGTCACTGAAGCTTTCTTT.

The rearrangement uses TRBV6-5 and TRBJ2-5; 7 bases are a match to TRBD1. Germline trimming cut 1 base from V and 4 bases from J; bases unmatched to any gene: 6. The germline V gene encodes CDR1 MNHEY and CDR2 SVGAGI. This CDR3 is built from 15 residues. CDR3 residues: CASSYYRGQRETQYF. The CDR3 DNA reads TGTGCCAGCAGTTACTACAGGGGCCAGAGAGAGACCCAGTACTTC.

Comments on this clone: It is unclear where the CDR3 begins or ends on the DNA, so no DNA is shown, and the CDR3 is as TCRdb lists it. The chain combines TRBV28 with TRBJ2-4; the table's D call, TRBD1, was not checked against the DNA. The CDR3 length equals 15 residues, ends included. Germline assignment: CDR1 MDHEN and CDR2 SYDVKM. The CDR3: CASSTSGQGGNIQYF.

The CDR3 loop reads CASSLELRIYEQYF. CDR3 bases: TGTGCCAGCAGTTTAGAGCTCCGTATCTACGAGCAGTACTTC. The V and J genes are TRBV28 and TRBJ2-7; D gene unclear. The CDR3 sequence is 14 residues long. With 2 bases removed from V and 3 bases from J, the gap between germline ends came to 11 bases. Germline CDR1 and CDR2: MDHEN and SYDVKM.

The V and J genes are TRBV7-3 and TRBJ2-1; tentative D call: TRBD1 (6 bases). Trimming took 5 bases from V and 6 from J, leaving 11 bases between them. The CDR3 consists of 13 residues. CDR1 is SGHTA and CDR2 is FQGTGA in the germline V gene. The DNA of the CDR3 is TGTGCCAGCAGCCCCACAGGGCCCAATGAGCAGTTCTTC. Protein sequence: CASSPTGPNEQFF.